The sequence of this T cell receptor beta chain was determined in a study of radiotherapy plus CTLA-4 blockade in lung cancer. Overall study: Objective responses emerged in over 15% of patients, and roughly 30% attained disease control.

Turning to this clone: Its matching antigen is unknown.

CDR3 size: 16 residues. V was clipped by 4 bases and J by 5 bases, with 20 bases between them. The germline V gene encodes CDR1 ENHRY and CDR2 SYGVKD. General study points: With interferon-beta, early dynamics of blood T cell clones were reported to best predict response. Clones derived from tumor TCRs expanded in blood after radiotherapy plus ipilimumab.

Chemo-refractory metastatic non-small-cell lung cancer patients received focal radiation with ipilimumab CTLA-4 blockade. The assay was immunoSEQ multiplex PCR, and TCRdb's table has in-frame clones only and misses some. The profile covers approximately 80,000 clones, with 60% to 85% appearing a single time and 22% taken by the ten largest. This TCR was sampled from a human donor with non-small cell lung cancer whose response to radiotherapy plus ipilimumab could not be evaluated. Some clones in this sample may be carry-over from other donors' samples. The rearrangement links TRBV10-3 to TRBJ2-5; a weak D match, TRBD1 (5 bases). This material consisted of peripheral blood, taken from a patient treated with radiotherapy plus ipilimumab. CDR3 loop: CAISGVRKGREETQYF. CDR3 DNA sequence: TGTGCCATCAGTGGGGTCCGAAAGGGGCGCGAGGAGACCCAGTACTTC.